This T cell receptor beta chain was recorded in a study of T cells after yellow fever vaccination. Overall study findings and caveats: Weaker, the secondary response had a peak occurring faster, on day 5 versus 15. Relatively few clonotypes were ones that appeared in both CD4 and CD8 compartments. Among primary-vaccination clones, most reappeared after the booster, at 96% for CD4 and around 91% for CD8.

A few counts support this clonotype. Its matching antigen is unknown. V lost 6 bases and J lost 7, with 23 bases in between. The CDR3 has 17 amino acids. In germline, CDR1 is KGHDR, CDR2 SFDVKD. The TCR cDNA carried a universal primer site and UMIs from 5'RACE template switching. Using its own MiXCR run on the 5' RACE reads, TCRdb lists one record per CDR3 protein. The repertoire consists of 150,000 or so distinct CDR3 sequences, with 6% to 7.5% occurring once and the leading ten covering around 2.3%. This TCR was recovered from a man younger than 35 who received the YFV17D yellow fever vaccine. The chain carries TRBV24-1 and TRBJ1-4; D unresolved. Sequencing was performed on CD4+ T cells sorted from PBMCs, taken 5 days after the first yellow fever vaccination. The CDR3 DNA sequence: TGTGCCACCAGTTCACGACACCCCGGCTCCGGTTTTGAAAAACTGTTTTTT. This gives the protein CATSSRHPGSGFEKLFF.